The entry that follows covers one T cell receptor (beta chain) sequence. Its binding antigen is unknown. Per-base quality was not reported, and no clone a single base away is much larger than it. To prepare the library, the immunoSEQ multiplex PCR assay was applied. TCRdb took this table from immuneACCESS and kept in-frame rearrangements with V and J called. Such tables lack part of the clones; where checked against another copy, unresolved V genes explain under half of the gap, and the rest is unexplained. This sample comprises about 150,000 clones, roughly nine tenths of them detected only once. The biggest ten clones account for roughly 0.64% of the sample. This entry is derived from a study of control samples from healthy donors and cancer patients (dated by TCRdb to 2020 to 2021). From a lookup of the germline V gene, CDR1 and CDR2 are ENHRY and SYGVKD. Including the terminal cysteine and phenylalanine, the CDR3 comprises 13 residues. CDR3 DNA only is kept here, 39 bases in frame from base 1. Relative to germline, V is missing 8 bases and J is missing 6 bases, with 10 bases of the junction outside any gene match.

The rearranged chain carries TRBV10-3 and TRBJ2-7; 7 bases in between match TRBD2. The receptor's source is a woman aged 25-40 years in good health. The sequenced sample was blood. The DNA is as follows: TGTGCCATCTCCAACGGGAGGACCCCCGAGCAGTACTTC. This encodes CAISNGRTPEQYF.